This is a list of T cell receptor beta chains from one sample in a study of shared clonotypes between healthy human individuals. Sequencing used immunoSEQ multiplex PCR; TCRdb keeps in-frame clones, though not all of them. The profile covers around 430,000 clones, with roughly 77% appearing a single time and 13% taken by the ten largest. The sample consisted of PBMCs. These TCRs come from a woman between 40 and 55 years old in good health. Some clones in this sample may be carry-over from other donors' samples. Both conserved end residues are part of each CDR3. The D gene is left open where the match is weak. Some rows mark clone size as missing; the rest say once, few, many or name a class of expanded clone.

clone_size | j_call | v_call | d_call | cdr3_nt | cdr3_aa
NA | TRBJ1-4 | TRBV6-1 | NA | TGTGCCAGCACCGGCCTACAGGGTAGAGGAGAAAAACTGTTTTTT | CASTGLQGRGEKLFF
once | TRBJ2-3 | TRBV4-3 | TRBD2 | TGCGCCAGCAGCCAAGCGAACGGACTAGCGTTAGGGGATACGCAGTATTTT | CASSQANGLALGDTQYF
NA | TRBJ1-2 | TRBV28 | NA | TGTGCCAGCAGCCCCGTCAGGGGCGGCTATGGCTACACCTTC | CASSPVRGGYGYTF
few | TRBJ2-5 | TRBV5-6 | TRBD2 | TGTGCCAGCAGCTTGTTCCCGACTAGCGGGAGTGAGACCCAGTACTTC | CASSLFPTSGSETQYF
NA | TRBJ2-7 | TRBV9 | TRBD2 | TGTGCCAGCAGCGTGAGGGGAGGGAATTACGAGCAGTACTTC | CASSVRGGNYEQYF
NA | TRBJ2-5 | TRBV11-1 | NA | TGTGCCAGCAGCGCCGGACAGATGAGTCAAGAGACCCAGTACTTC | CASSAGQMSQETQYF
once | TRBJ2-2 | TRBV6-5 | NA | TGTGCCAGCAGTTACTCATGGGCGAACACCGGGGAGCTGTTTTTT | CASSYSWANTGELFF
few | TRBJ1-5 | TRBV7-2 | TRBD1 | TGTGCCAGCAGCTTACAGGGGGATCAGCCCCAGCATTTT | CASSLQGDQPQHF
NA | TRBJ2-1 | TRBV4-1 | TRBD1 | TGCGCCAGCAGCCAGGTCACGGACAGGGATTACAATGAGCAGTTCTTC | CASSQVTDRDYNEQFF
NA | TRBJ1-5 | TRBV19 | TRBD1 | TGTGCCAGTAGTCGACAGGGGGCCGATCGTAGCAATCAGCCCCAGCATTTT | CASSRQGADRSNQPQHF
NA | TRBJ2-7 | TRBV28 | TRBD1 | TGTGCCAGCAGTTTGCTTCCGGGACAGGGAACCTACGAGCAGTACTTC | CASSLLPGQGTYEQYF
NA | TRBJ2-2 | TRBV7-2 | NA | TGTGCCAGCAGCTTAGGACCCTTCATGGGGGAGCTGTTTTTT | CASSLGPFMGELFF
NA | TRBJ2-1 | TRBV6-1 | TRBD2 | TGTGCCAGCAGTGACCTCCGACTAGCGGGAGCCCCAAATGAGCAGTTCTTC | CASSDLRLAGAPNEQFF
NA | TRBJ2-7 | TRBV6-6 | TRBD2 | TGTGCCAGCAGTTACCGTCCGGGAGGGAACACCTACGAGCAGTACTTC | CASSYRPGGNTYEQYF
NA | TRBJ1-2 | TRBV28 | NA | TGTGCCAGCAGTTTCCGGGGGGCAGGGACGCTTCCCAACCTTGGCTACACCTTC | CASSFRGAGTLPNLGYTF
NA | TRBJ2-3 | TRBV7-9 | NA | TGTGCCAGCAGCTTACCTGACAGGATCCCAGATACGCAGTATTTT | CASSLPDRIPDTQYF
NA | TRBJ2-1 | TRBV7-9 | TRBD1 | TGTGCCAGCAGGAGGACAGGGTCCCACAATGAGCAGTTCTTC | CASRRTGSHNEQFF
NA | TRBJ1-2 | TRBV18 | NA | TGTGCCAGCTCACCACCGACGGGGACGGAAGGCTACACCTTC | CASSPPTGTEGYTF